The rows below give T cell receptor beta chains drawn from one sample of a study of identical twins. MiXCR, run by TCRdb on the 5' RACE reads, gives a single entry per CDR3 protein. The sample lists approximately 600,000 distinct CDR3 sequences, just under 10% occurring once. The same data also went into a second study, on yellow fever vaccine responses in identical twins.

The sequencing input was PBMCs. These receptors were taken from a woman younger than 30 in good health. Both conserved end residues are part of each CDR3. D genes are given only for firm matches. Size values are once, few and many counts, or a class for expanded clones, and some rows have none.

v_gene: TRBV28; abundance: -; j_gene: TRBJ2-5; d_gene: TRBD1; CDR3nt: TGTGCCAGCATGGGGGAGGGACAGGGGACCCCCGGCCCCGGACAAGAGACCCAGTACTTC; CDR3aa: CASMGEGQGTPGPGQETQYF
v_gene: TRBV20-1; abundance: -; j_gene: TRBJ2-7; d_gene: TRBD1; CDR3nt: TGCAGTGCTACCACAGGGGACTCCTACGAGCAGTACTTC; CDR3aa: CSATTGDSYEQYF
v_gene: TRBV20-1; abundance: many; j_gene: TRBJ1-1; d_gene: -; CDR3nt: TGCAGTGCTAGAGGGACGGTGAACACTGAAGCTTTCTTT; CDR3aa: CSARGTVNTEAFF
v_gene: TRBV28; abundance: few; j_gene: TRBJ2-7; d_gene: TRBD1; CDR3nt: TGTGCCAGCAGTCTGGGGACAGCTGAGCAGTACTTC; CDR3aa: CASSLGTAEQYF
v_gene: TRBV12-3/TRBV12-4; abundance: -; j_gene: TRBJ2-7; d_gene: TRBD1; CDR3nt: TGTGCCAGCAGTACCTCGGGACAGGGTATCCACGAGCAGTACTTC; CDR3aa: CASSTSGQGIHEQYF
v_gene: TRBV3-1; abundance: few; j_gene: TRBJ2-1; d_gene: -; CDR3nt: TGTGCCAGCAGCCAGCCCGGGCAGGGCCGGGGCAATGAGCAGTTCTTC; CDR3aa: CASSQPGQGRGNEQFF
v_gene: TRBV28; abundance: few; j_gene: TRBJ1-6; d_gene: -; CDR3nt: TGTGCCAGCAGTTTGCCTCAAGGGAGCTCCTATAATTCACCCCTCCACTTT; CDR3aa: CASSLPQGSSYNSPLHF
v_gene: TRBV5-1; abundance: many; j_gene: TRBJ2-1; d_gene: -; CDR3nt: TGCGCCAGCAGCTCCAACGACCGGACTGGCGACAATGAGCAGTTCTTC; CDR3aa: CASSSNDRTGDNEQFF
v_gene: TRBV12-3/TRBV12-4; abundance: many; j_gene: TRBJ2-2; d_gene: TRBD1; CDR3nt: TGTGCCAGCAGGCCGTGGGACAGGAACACCGGGGAGCTGTTTTTT; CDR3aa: CASRPWDRNTGELFF
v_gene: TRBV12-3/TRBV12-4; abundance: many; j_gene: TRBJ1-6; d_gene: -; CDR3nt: TGTGCCAGCAGTTCTCTGGGGAATTCACCCCTCCACTTT; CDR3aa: CASSSLGNSPLHF
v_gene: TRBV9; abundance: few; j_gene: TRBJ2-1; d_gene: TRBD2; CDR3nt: TGTGCCAGCAGCGCGGGACTAGCCAAATACAATGAGCAGTTCTTC; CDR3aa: CASSAGLAKYNEQFF
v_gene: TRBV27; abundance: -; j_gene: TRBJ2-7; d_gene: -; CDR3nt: TGTGCCAGCAGTTTATCGGCCAAATCGTCCGAGCAGTACTTC; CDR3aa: CASSLSAKSSEQYF
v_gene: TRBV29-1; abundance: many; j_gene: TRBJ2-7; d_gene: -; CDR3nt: TGCAGCGTTGAAGGGCAGGCCTACGAGCAGTACTTC; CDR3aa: CSVEGQAYEQYF
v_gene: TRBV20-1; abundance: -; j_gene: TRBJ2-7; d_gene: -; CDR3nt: TGCAGTGCTAGAGATGGGTGGCGATCCTACGAGCAGTACTTC; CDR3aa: CSARDGWRSYEQYF
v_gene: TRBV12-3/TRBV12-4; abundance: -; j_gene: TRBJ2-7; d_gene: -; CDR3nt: TGTGCCAGCAGATGGGACACCTCCTACGAGCAGTACTTC; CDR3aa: CASRWDTSYEQYF
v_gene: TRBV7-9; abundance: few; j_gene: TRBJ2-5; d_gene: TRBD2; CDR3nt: TGTGCCAGCAGTCCCGGGACTAGCGAAGAGACCCAGTACTTC; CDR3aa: CASSPGTSEETQYF
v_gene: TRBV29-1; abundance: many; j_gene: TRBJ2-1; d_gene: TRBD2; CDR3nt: TGCAGCGTTGAAGGCCTCCCTAGCGGGAGTATCTATGAGCAGTTCTTC; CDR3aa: CSVEGLPSGSIYEQFF
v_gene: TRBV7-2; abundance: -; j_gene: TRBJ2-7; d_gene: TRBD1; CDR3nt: TGTGCCAGCAGCGATAAGACAGGGGGCAGCTACGAGCAGTACTTC; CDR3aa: CASSDKTGGSYEQYF
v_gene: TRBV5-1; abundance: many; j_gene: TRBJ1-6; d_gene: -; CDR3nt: TGCGCCAGCAGCTTGGTGATGGAGAATTCACCCCTCCACTTT; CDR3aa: CASSLVMENSPLHF
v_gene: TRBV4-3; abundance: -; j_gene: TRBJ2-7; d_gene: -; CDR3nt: TGCGCCAGCAGCCAAGTTAGGGGCAGAGCCGACTACGAGCAGTACTTC; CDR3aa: CASSQVRGRADYEQYF
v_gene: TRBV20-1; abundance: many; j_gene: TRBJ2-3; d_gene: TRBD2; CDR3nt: TGCAGTGCTACGAAACTAGCGAGGACAGATACGCAGTATTTT; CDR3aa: CSATKLARTDTQYF
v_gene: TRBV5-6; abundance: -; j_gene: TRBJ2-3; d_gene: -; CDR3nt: TGTGCCAGCAGCTTCTCGTGGCGGGAAGGGACAGATACGCAGTATTTT; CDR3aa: CASSFSWREGTDTQYF
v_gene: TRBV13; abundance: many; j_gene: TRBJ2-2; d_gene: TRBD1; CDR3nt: TGTGCCAGCAGCCCCGGACAGGGGGATACCGGGGAGCTGTTTTTT; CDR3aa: CASSPGQGDTGELFF
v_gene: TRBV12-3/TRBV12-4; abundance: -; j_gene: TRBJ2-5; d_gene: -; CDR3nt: TGTGCCAGCAGCCGTGCTGTGGGGGGACAAGAGACCCAGTACTTC; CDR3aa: CASSRAVGGQETQYF
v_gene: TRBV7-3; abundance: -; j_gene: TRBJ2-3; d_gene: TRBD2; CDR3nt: TGTGCCAGCAGCCCCCTAGCGGGGGGGAACACAGATACGCAGTATTTT; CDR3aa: CASSPLAGGNTDTQYF
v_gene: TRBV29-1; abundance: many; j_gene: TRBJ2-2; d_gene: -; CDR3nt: TGCAGCGTTCGGGACGGCTCGGGCACCGGGGAGCTGTTTTTT; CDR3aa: CSVRDGSGTGELFF
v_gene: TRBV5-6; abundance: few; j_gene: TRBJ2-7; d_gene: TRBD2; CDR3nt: TGTGCCAGCAGACTGACTAGCGGGAGACCCTACGAGCAGTACTTC; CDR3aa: CASRLTSGRPYEQYF
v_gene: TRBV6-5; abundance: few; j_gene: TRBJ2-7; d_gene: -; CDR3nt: TGTGCCAGCAGTTACCACCGGACCGCCGAGCAGTACTTC; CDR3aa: CASSYHRTAEQYF
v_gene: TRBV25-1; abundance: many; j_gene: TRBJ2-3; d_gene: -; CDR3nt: TGTGCCAGCAGTGATAGCCCGACAGGAGATACGCAGTATTTT; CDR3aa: CASSDSPTGDTQYF
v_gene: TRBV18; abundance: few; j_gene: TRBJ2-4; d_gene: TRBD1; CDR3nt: TGTGCCAGCTCACCGAACGCCCCCGGACAGGGAAACATTCAGTACTTC; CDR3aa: CASSPNAPGQGNIQYF
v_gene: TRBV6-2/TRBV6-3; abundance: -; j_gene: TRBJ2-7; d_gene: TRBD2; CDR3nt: TGTGCCAGCAGCCGGGGACTAGCGGAGTCCTACGAGCAGTACTTC; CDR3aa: CASSRGLAESYEQYF
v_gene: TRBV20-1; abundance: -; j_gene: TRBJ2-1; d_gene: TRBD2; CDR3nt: TGCAGTGCTAGGAAACTTAGCGGGGGGGCCTATAATGAGCAGTTCTTC; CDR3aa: CSARKLSGGAYNEQFF
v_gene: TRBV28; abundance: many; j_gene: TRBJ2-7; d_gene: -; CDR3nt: TGTGCCAGCAGTTTCGGGATACCGGGCTCCTACGAGCAGTACTTC; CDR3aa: CASSFGIPGSYEQYF
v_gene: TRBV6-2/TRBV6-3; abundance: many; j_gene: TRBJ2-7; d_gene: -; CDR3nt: TGTGCCAGCAGTCCTACATATACCTACGAGCAGTACTTC; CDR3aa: CASSPTYTYEQYF
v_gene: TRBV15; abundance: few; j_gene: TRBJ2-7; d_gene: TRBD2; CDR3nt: TGTGCCACCAGCAGCCTAGCGGGAGGCCAGTACTTC; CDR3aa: CATSSLAGGQYF
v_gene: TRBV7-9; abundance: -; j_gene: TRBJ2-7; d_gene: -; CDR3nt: TGTGCCAGCAGCTTAGGCGGGGGCCTGCGGGAGCAGTACTTC; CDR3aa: CASSLGGGLREQYF
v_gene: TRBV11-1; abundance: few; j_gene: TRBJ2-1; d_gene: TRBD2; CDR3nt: TGTGCCAGCAGCTTAGAGGTAGGGGCTAGCGGAGACTACAATGAGCAGTTCTTC; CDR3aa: CASSLEVGASGDYNEQFF
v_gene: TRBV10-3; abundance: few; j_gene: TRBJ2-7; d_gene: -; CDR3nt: TGTGCCATCAGTGACCTTGACGGCTACGAGCAGTACTTC; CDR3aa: CAISDLDGYEQYF
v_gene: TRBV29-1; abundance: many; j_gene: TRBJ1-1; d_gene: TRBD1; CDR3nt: TGCAGCGTGGGGACAGGGTCCGCTGAAGCTTTCTTT; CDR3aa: CSVGTGSAEAFF
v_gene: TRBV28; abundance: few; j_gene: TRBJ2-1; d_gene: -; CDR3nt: TGTGCCAGCAGGAGTGGGACGGCGGCCTACAATGAGCAGTTCTTC; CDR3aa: CASRSGTAAYNEQFF
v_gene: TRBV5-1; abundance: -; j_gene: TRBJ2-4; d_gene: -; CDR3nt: TGCGCCAGCAGCTTCTCGACAGCATTAGCCAAAAACATTCAGTACTTC; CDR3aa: CASSFSTALAKNIQYF
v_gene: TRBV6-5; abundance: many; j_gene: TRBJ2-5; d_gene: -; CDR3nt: TGTGCCAGCAGTTACCCGAGCAGGTCCGAGACCCAGTACTTC; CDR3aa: CASSYPSRSETQYF
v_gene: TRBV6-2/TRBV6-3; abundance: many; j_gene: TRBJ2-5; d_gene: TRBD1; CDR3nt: TGTGCCAGCATCCGGACAGGCCAAGAGACCCAGTACTTC; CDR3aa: CASIRTGQETQYF
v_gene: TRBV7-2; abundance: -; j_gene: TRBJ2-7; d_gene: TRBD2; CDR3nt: TGTGCCAGCAGCTTAGTTCTAGCGGGACTCACCTACGAGCAGTACTTC; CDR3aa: CASSLVLAGLTYEQYF
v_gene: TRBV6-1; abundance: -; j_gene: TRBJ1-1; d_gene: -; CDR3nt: TGTGCCAGCAGAGTCAGTAGGGGGACTGAAGCTTTCTTT; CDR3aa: CASRVSRGTEAFF
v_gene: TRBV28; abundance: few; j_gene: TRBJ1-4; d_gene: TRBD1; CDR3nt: TGTGCCAGCAGTTTATTTTGGAAAAGGGACAGCACACAAAATGAAAAACTGTTTTTT; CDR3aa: CASSLFWKRDSTQNEKLFF
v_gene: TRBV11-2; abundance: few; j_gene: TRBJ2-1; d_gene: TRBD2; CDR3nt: TGTGCCAGCAGCTCTTATTCTAGCGGGAGATATCATGAGCAGTTCTTC; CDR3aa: CASSSYSSGRYHEQFF
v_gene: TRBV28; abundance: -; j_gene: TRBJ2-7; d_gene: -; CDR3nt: TGTGCCAGCAGTCAATTAGCCAGTGGAACCTACGAGCAGTACTTC; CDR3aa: CASSQLASGTYEQYF
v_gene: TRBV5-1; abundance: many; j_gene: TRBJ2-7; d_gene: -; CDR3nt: TGCGCCAGCAGCCCGACGTTTGTGGGGACGCAATACGAGCAGTACTTC; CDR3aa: CASSPTFVGTQYEQYF